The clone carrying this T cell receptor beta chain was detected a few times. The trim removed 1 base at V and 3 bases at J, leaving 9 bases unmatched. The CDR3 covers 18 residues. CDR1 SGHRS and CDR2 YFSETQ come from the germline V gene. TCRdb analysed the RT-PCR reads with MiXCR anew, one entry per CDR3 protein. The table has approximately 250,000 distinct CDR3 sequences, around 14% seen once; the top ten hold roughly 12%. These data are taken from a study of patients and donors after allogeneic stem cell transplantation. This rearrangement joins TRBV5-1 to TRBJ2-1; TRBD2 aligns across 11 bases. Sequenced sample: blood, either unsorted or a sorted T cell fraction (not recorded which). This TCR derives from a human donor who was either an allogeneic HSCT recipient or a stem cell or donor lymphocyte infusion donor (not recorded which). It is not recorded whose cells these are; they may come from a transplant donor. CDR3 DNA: TGCGCCAGCAGCTTGCAGGGACTAGCGGAGGGGGACTACAATGAGCAGTTCTTC. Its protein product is CASSLQGLAEGDYNEQFF.